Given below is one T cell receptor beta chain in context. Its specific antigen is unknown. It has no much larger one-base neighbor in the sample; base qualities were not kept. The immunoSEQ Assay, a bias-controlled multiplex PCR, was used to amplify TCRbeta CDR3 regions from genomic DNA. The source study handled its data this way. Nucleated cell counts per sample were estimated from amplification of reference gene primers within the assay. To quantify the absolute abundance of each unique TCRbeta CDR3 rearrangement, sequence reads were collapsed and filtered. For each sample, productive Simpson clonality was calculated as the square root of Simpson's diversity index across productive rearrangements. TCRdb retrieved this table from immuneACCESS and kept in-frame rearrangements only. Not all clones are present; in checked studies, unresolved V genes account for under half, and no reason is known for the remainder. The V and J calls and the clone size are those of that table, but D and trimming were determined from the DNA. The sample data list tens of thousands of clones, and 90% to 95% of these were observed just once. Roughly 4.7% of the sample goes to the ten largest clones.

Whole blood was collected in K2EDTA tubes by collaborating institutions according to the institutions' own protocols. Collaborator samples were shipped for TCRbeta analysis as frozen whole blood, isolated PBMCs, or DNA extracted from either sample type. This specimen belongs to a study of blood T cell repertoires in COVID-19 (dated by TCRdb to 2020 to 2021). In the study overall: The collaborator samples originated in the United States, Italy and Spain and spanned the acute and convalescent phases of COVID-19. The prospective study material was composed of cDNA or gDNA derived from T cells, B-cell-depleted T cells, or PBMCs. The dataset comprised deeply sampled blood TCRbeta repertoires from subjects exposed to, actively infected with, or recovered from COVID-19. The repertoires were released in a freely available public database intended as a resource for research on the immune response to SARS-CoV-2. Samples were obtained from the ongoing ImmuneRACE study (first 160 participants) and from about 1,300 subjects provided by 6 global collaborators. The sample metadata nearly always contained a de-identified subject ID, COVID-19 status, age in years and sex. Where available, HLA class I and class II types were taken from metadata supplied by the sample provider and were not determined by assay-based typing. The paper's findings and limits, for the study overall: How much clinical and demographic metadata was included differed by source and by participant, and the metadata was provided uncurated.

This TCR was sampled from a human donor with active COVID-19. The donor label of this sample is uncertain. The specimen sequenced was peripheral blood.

The CDR3 amino acid sequence is: CASSLTQGGWNTGELFF. The nucleotide sequence reads as follows: TGTGCCAGCAGCTTAACTCAGGGGGGATGGAACACCGGGGAGCTGTTTTTT. The sequence links TRBV11-3 to TRBJ2-2; TRBD1 might be the D gene, on 7 matching bases. Trimming removed 2 bases from V and 1 base from J, leaving 14 bases between the germline ends. For CDR1 and CDR2, the germline V gene lists SGHNT and YENEEA. The CDR3 contains 17 residues, cysteine and phenylalanine counted. CDR3 DNA is the only sequence kept; it has 51 bases, read in frame from the first base.